The 25 T cell receptor beta chains listed next were all sequenced from one sample in a study of monozygotic twins with inflammatory bowel disease. TCRdb reprocessed the 5' RACE reads; each CDR3 protein has one entry and no DNA is given. This repertoire includes 150,000 to 200,000 distinct CDR3 sequences. The sample taken for sequencing was blood. The receptor source for this set is a human donor with ulcerative colitis or Crohn's disease, or a healthy co-twin of an affected twin (not recorded which).

The chain combines TRBV27 with TRBJ2-7; TCRdb gives TRBD2 as the D gene, but with no DNA this cannot be confirmed. Germline V gene data show CDR1 as MNHEY and CDR2 as SMNVEV (reference sequence). The CDR3 totals 16 residues. The CDR3 loop is CASSLSTSGSFREQYF.

The V and J genes are TRBV14 and TRBJ2-7. Germline V CDR1 and CDR2: SGHDN, FVKESK. This CDR3 contains 14 residues. The CDR3 reads CASSRHADAYEQYF.

The V and J genes are TRBV7-2 and TRBJ2-5; absent DNA, TCRdb's TRBD2 call cannot be checked. In germline, CDR1 is SGHTA, CDR2 FQGNSA. The CDR3 consists of 15 residues. The chain's CDR3 is CASSFGWANQETQYF.

The rearrangement links TRBV24-1 to TRBJ1-5; without DNA, the TCRdb call of TRBD1 cannot be checked. The CDR3 length is 14 residues. Per the germline V gene, CDR1 is KGHDR and CDR2 is SFDVKD. The CDR3 here is CATSDGARDQPQHF.

This rearrangement joins TRBV5-1 to TRBJ1-1. The CDR3 sequence is 15 residues long. The germline V gene has CDR1 SGHRS and CDR2 YFSETQ. The CDR3 is CASSLTGSLNTEAFF.

The J gene is TRBJ1-1, the V gene TRBV20-1; no DNA is available, so the TRBD1 call from TCRdb remains unchecked. The germline V gene has CDR1 DFQATT and CDR2 SNEGSKA (reference sequence). The CDR3 contains 13 residues. The CDR3 here is CSARQGLNTEAFF.

V and J are TRBV4-1 and TRBJ2-3; TCRdb lists TRBD2, though no DNA is available to test this call. Germline-derived CDR1 and CDR2 are MGHRA and YSYEKL. The CDR3 is 16 residues long. This chain's CDR3 is CASSQDPGGSTDTQYF.

V usage is TRBV7-9 and J usage is TRBJ2-3; no DNA is available, so the TRBD2 call from TCRdb remains unchecked. This CDR3 has 16 residues. Germline-derived CDR1 and CDR2 are SEHNR and FQNEAQ (reference sequence). The CDR3 is CASSFPTSGRADTQYF.

The chain carries TRBV5-8 and TRBJ1-5; the TCRdb D gene call, TRBD1, has no DNA to confirm it. This CDR3 comprises 14 residues. Germline V gives CDR1 SGHTS, CDR2 YDEGEE. This CDR3 reads CASSLGPGDQPQHF.

V gene TRBV29-1 combines with J gene TRBJ2-3; with no DNA, the TCRdb D assignment of TRBD2 cannot be verified. The CDR3 is 14 residues long. Germline CDR1 is SQVTM and CDR2 is ANQGSEA. CDR3 sequence reads: CSVESSGNTDTQYF.

V is TRBV3-1 and J is TRBJ2-1; TCRdb outputs TRBD1, but without DNA this stays unchecked. CDR1 LGHDT and CDR2 YNNKEL come from the germline V gene (reference sequence). This CDR3 is built from 15 residues. The CDR3: CASSQGRSRYNEQFF.

The chain joins TRBV11-2 to TRBJ2-5; TCRdb's D call, TRBD1, is unchecked because there is no DNA. Germline assignment: CDR1 SGHAT and CDR2 FQNNGV. This CDR3 has 13 amino acids. This CDR3 reads CASSRTGVETQYF.

This chain links TRBV7-2 with TRBJ1-2. Looked up from germline, CDR1 is SGHTA and CDR2 is FQGNSA. The CDR3 length is 13 residues. The CDR3 sequence: CASSFDQGSNEDF. Full variable domain (rest looked up from reference TRBV7-2 and TRBJ1-2): GAGVSQSPSNKVTEKGKDVELRCDPISGHTALYWYRQSLGQGLEFLIYFQGNSAPDKSGLPSDRFSAERTGGSVSTLTIQRTQQEDSAVYLCASSFDQGSNEDFGSGTRLTVV.

V usage is TRBV7-6 and J usage is TRBJ1-6. This CDR3 region has 17 residues. Looked up from germline, CDR1 is SGHVS and CDR2 is FNYEAQ. CDR3 loop: CASSPAGGGSYNSPLHF.

The chain combines TRBV19 with TRBJ1-5; the D gene TCRdb calls, TRBD1, cannot be checked with no DNA. The CDR3 runs 14 residues. In germline, CDR1 is LNHDA, CDR2 SQIVND (reference sequence). The CDR3: CASRIDRVNQPQHF.

This rearrangement joins TRBV6-5 to TRBJ2-3. From germline, CDR1 is MNHEY and CDR2 SVGAGI. This CDR3 comprises 16 residues. The CDR3 reads CASRSGLAGGTDTQYF.

The J gene is TRBJ2-5, the V gene TRBV27; TCRdb's D call, TRBD2, is unchecked because there is no DNA. Looked up from germline, CDR1 is MNHEY and CDR2 is SMNVEV (reference sequence). This CDR3 is built from 15 residues. The CDR3 spells CASRGLADFQETQYF.

This rearrangement joins TRBV5-1 to TRBJ2-5; TCRdb reports TRBD2, a call that lacks DNA to check it against. The CDR3 runs to 16 residues. From germline, CDR1 is SGHRS and CDR2 YFSETQ. The CDR3 loop is CASSPQLAGNTETQYF.

The gene calls are TRBV5-1 and TRBJ2-2; lacking DNA, the TRBD1 call made by TCRdb goes unchecked. In germline, CDR1 is SGHRS, CDR2 YFSETQ. The CDR3 loop spans 17 amino acids. The CDR3 region is CASSSLGQGVATGELFF. The full variable domain, with the rest looked up from reference TRBV5-1 and TRBJ2-2, is KAGVTQTPRYLIKTRGQQVTLSCSPISGHRSVSWYQQTPGQGLQFLFEYFSETQRNKGNFPGRFSGRQFSNSRSEMNVSTLELGDSALYLCASSSLGQGVATGELFFGEGSRLTVL.

V usage is TRBV9 and J usage is TRBJ2-1. The CDR3 contains 16 residues. Germline CDR1 is SGDLS and CDR2 is YYNGEE. This chain's CDR3 is CASSVAPMGIYNEQFF. Complete variable domain (other parts from reference TRBV9 and TRBJ2-1): DSGVTQTPKHLITATGQRVTLRCSPRSGDLSVYWYQQSLDQGLQFLIQYYNGEERAKGNILERFSAQQFPDLHSELNLSSLELGDSALYFCASSVAPMGIYNEQFFGPGTRLTVL.

The V gene is TRBV28, the J gene TRBJ2-7; lacking DNA, the TRBD1 call made by TCRdb goes unchecked. Germline CDR1 and CDR2: MDHEN and SYDVKM. The CDR3 is made up of 15 amino acids. CDR3 residues: CASSLADRGLYEQYF.

This chain joins TRBV28 and TRBJ1-2; lacking DNA, the TRBD1 call made by TCRdb goes unchecked. CDR1 and CDR2 (germline): MDHEN, SYDVKM. CDR3 length equals 17 residues. The CDR3 here is CASSSDGDRTYNYGYTF.

CDR3 residues: CASSLAPTGRRETQYF. The V gene is TRBV5-1, the J gene TRBJ2-5; no DNA is available, so the TRBD1 call from TCRdb remains unchecked. Germline loops: CDR1 SGHRS, CDR2 YFSETQ. This CDR3 spans 16 amino acids.

V gene TRBV20-1 combines with J gene TRBJ2-4; the TCRdb call, TRBD1, lacks DNA for checking. CDR1 is DFQATT, CDR2 SNEGSKA, per germline (reference sequence). This CDR3 comprises 13 residues. The CDR3 region is CSGGVGTENIQYF.

The chain links TRBV9 to TRBJ1-2. This CDR3 region has 14 residues. CDR1 is SGDLS and CDR2 is YYNGEE in the germline V gene. The CDR3 sequence is CASSVGSGNYGYTF.